The sequence of this TCR beta chain was determined in a study of shared clonotypes between healthy human individuals. Trimming stripped 10 bases from V and 0 bases from J, with 16 bases between. Germline V gene sequence: CDR1 MNHNS, CDR2 SASEGT. CDR3 length equals 14 residues. Profiling relied on immunoSEQ multiplex PCR, and the TCRdb table lists in-frame clones only, not all of them. The table lists 2.3 million or so clones, 85% to 95% of them singletons. Sample: naive CD4+ T cells from PBMCs. Subset indicated: CD45RA+ positively selected. This rearrangement joins TRBV6-1 to TRBJ2-7; D ambiguous. The origin of this receptor is a man aged 18 to 29 in good health. Some clones in this sample may be carry-over from other donors' samples. The CDR3 region has the DNA TGTGCCACCCGGAAGGACGTCGGCTCCTACGAGCAGTACTTC. This codes for CATRKDVGSYEQYF.